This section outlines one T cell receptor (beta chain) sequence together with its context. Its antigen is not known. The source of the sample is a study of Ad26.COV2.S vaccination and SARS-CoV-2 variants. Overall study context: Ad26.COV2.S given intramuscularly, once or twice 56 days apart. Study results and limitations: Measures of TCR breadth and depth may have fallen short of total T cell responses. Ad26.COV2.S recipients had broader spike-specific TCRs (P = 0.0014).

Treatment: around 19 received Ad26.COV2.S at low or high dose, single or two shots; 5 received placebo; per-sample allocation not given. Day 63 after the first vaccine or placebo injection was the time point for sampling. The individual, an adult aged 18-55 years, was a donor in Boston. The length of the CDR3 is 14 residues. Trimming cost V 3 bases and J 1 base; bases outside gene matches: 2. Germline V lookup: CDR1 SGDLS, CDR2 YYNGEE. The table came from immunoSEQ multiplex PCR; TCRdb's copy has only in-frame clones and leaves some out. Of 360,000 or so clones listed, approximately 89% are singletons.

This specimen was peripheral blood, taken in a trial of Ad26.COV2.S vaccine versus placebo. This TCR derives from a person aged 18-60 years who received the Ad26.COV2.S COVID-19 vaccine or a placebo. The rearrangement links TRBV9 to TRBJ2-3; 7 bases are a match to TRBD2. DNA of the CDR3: TGTGCCAGCAGCGCAAGCGGGGGCACAGATACGCAGTATTTT. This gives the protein CASSASGGTDTQYF. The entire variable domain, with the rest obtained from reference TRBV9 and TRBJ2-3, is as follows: DSGVTQTPKHLITATGQRVTLRCSPRSGDLSVYWYQQSLDQGLQFLIQYYNGEERAKGNILERFSAQQFPDLHSELNLSSLELGDSALYFCASSASGGTDTQYFGPGTRLTVL.